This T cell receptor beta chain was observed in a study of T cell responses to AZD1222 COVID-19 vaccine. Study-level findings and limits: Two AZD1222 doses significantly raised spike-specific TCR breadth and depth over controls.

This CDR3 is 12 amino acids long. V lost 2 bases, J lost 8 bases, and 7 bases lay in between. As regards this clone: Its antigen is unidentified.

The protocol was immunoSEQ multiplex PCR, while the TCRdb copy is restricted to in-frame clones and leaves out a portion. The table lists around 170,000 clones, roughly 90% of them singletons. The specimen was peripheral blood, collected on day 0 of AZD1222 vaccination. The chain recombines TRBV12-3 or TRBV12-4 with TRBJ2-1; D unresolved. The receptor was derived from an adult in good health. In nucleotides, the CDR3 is TGTGCCAGCAGTTTAATTACATATGAGCAGTTCTTC. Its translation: CASSLITYEQFF.